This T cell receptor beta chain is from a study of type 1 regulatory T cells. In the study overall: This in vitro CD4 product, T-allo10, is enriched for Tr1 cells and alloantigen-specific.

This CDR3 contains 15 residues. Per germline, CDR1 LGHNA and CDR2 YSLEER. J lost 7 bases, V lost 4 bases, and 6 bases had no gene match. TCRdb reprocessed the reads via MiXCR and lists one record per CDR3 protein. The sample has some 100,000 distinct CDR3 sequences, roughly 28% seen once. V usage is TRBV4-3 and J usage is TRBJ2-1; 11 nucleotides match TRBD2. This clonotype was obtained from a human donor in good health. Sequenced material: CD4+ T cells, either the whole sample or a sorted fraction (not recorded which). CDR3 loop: CASSLLAGVVNEQFF. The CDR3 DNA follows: TGCGCCAGCAGCCTACTAGCGGGAGTAGTAAATGAGCAGTTCTTC.